The entry below gives a single TCR beta chain sequence along with its context. Measured with immunoSEQ multiplex PCR; TCRdb has only the in-frame clones, and not every one. The sample records over 250,000 clones, roughly three quarters being singletons. There are 17 residues in the CDR3. For TCR beta libraries, roughly 2 micrograms of genomic DNA were obtained from cryopreserved PBMCs. The record originates from a study of cytotoxic CD8 clonotypes in ibrutinib-treated CLL. The rearrangement uses TRBV21-1 and TRBJ2-2; TRBD2, the table's D call, lacks a check against the DNA. TRBV21-1 is reported as a pseudogene. This TCR came from a human donor with chronic lymphocytic leukemia. This specimen was PBMCs, taken at disease progression, from a patient treated with ibrutinib. CDR3 loop: CASLRAGLLEGAGELFF. The CDR3 nucleotides read TGTGCCAGCCTAAGGGCGGGCCTTCTCGAGGGTGCCGGGGAGCTGTTTTTT.